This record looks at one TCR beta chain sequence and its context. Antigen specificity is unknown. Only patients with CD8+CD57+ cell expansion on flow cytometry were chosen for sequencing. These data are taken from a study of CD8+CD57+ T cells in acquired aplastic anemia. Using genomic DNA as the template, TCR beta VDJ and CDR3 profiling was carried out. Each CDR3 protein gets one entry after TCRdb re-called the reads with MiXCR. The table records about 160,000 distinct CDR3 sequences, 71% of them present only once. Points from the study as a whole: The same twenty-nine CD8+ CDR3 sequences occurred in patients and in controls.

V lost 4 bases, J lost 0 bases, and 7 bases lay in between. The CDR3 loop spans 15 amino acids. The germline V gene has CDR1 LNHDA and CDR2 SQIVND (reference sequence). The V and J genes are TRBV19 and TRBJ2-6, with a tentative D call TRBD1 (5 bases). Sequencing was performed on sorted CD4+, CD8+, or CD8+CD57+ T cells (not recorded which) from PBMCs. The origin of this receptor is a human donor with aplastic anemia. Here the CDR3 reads CASSNQGSGANVLTF. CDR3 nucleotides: TGTGCCAGTAGTAATCAGGGCTCTGGGGCCAACGTCCTGACTTTC.